Listed below are T cell receptor beta chains from one sample, sequenced in a study of a mutant IDH1 vaccine in newly diagnosed glioma. No antigen has been identified for these receptors. Using immunoSEQ multiplex PCR, the repertoire was profiled, and TCRdb retains in-frame clones only, with some absent. The data hold around 44,000 clones, with roughly 84% observed a single time. The specimen was PBMCs, collected from a glioma patient whose treatment included an IDH1 peptide vaccine. The receptors shown here come from a man aged 35-49 years with glioma. The CDR3 runs from the conserved cysteine through the conserved F or W. D genes are given only for firm matches. Clone sizes are given selectively: once, few, many, or a class where the clone is expanded.

j_call: TRBJ1-1
v_call: TRBV6-1
d_call: TRBD1
clone_size: NA
cdr3_aa: CASSEHRQGGLTEAFF
cdr3_nt: TGTGCCAGCAGTGAACATCGACAGGGCGGGCTCACTGAAGCTTTCTTT

j_call: TRBJ2-1
v_call: TRBV6-5
d_call: TRBD1
clone_size: NA
cdr3_aa: CASSQDRGYNEQFF
cdr3_nt: TGTGCCAGCAGCCAGGACAGGGGATACAATGAGCAGTTCTTC

j_call: TRBJ2-5
v_call: TRBV15
d_call: NA
clone_size: NA
cdr3_aa: CATSRDETEETQYF
cdr3_nt: TGTGCCACCAGCAGAGATGAAACCGAAGAGACCCAGTACTTC

j_call: TRBJ1-5
v_call: TRBV7-9
d_call: NA
clone_size: NA
cdr3_aa: CASSPINQPQHF
cdr3_nt: TGTGCCAGCAGCCCCATAAATCAGCCCCAGCATTTT

j_call: TRBJ1-2
v_call: TRBV2
d_call: NA
clone_size: once
cdr3_aa: CASRSGLSGGYTF
cdr3_nt: TGTGCCAGCAGGTCAGGGCTCTCTGGTGGCTACACCTTC

j_call: TRBJ2-3
v_call: TRBV29-1
d_call: TRBD1
clone_size: NA
cdr3_aa: CSVTGVLTKGDTQYF
cdr3_nt: TGCAGCGTGACAGGGGTCTTGACCAAGGGAGATACGCAGTATTTT

j_call: TRBJ1-1
v_call: TRBV2
d_call: TRBD1
clone_size: NA
cdr3_aa: CASRTGAGTEAFF
cdr3_nt: TGTGCCAGCAGGACAGGGGCCGGCACTGAAGCTTTCTTT

j_call: TRBJ2-7
v_call: TRBV27
d_call: TRBD1
clone_size: NA
cdr3_aa: CASSWTGGGYEQYF
cdr3_nt: TGTGCCAGCAGTTGGACAGGGGGAGGCTACGAGCAGTACTTC

j_call: TRBJ1-2
v_call: TRBV2
d_call: NA
clone_size: NA
cdr3_aa: CASTGDSYGYTF
cdr3_nt: TGTGCCAGCACAGGAGATTCCTATGGCTACACCTTC

j_call: TRBJ2-7
v_call: TRBV12-5
d_call: NA
clone_size: NA
cdr3_aa: CASGRQGSYEQYF
cdr3_nt: TGTGCTAGTGGCCGCCAGGGATCCTACGAGCAGTACTTC

j_call: TRBJ1-5
v_call: TRBV19
d_call: TRBD1
clone_size: NA
cdr3_aa: CASSRGTGNSNQPQHF
cdr3_nt: TGTGCCAGTAGTAGAGGGACAGGGAATAGCAATCAGCCCCAGCATTTT

j_call: TRBJ1-1
v_call: TRBV19
d_call: NA
clone_size: NA
cdr3_aa: CASSPGLMNTEAFF
cdr3_nt: TGTGCCAGCAGCCCAGGGTTAATGAACACTGAAGCTTTCTTT

j_call: TRBJ2-7
v_call: TRBV2
d_call: NA
clone_size: NA
cdr3_aa: CASSEDVYEQYF
cdr3_nt: TGTGCCAGCAGTGAGGACGTGTACGAGCAGTACTTC

j_call: TRBJ2-2
v_call: TRBV4-1
d_call: TRBD2
clone_size: NA
cdr3_aa: CASSQVPAGGPNTGELFF
cdr3_nt: TGCGCCAGCAGCCAAGTCCCAGCGGGGGGGCCTAACACCGGGGAGCTGTTTTTT

j_call: TRBJ2-1
v_call: TRBV7-9
d_call: TRBD1
clone_size: NA
cdr3_aa: CASSLGQGRFNEQFF
cdr3_nt: TGTGCCAGCAGCTTAGGACAGGGGCGCTTCAATGAGCAGTTCTTC

j_call: TRBJ1-1
v_call: TRBV11-2
d_call: NA
clone_size: NA
cdr3_aa: CASSVTVNTEAFF
cdr3_nt: TGTGCCAGCAGCGTGACAGTCAACACTGAAGCTTTCTTT

j_call: TRBJ2-4
v_call: TRBV10-2
d_call: TRBD2
clone_size: NA
cdr3_aa: CASSYGLAGGLAKNIQYF
cdr3_nt: TGCGCCAGCAGTTATGGACTAGCGGGGGGGTTAGCCAAAAACATTCAGTACTTC

j_call: TRBJ1-5
v_call: TRBV6-6
d_call: TRBD1
clone_size: few
cdr3_aa: CASSRKLPGTAQPQHF
cdr3_nt: TGTGCCAGCAGTCGGAAACTCCCCGGGACAGCTCAGCCCCAGCATTTT

j_call: TRBJ2-7
v_call: TRBV7-8
d_call: NA
clone_size: NA
cdr3_aa: CASSLGVSTGAEQYF
cdr3_nt: TGTGCCAGCAGCTTAGGAGTCTCGACAGGAGCAGAGCAGTACTTC

j_call: TRBJ1-6
v_call: TRBV9
d_call: TRBD1
clone_size: NA
cdr3_aa: CASSAGQGTSPLHF
cdr3_nt: TGTGCCAGCAGCGCAGGACAGGGGACATCACCCCTCCACTTT

j_call: TRBJ1-5
v_call: TRBV4-1
d_call: NA
clone_size: NA
cdr3_aa: CASSQADGSFQPQHF
cdr3_nt: TGCGCCAGCAGCCAAGCCGACGGGAGTTTTCAGCCCCAGCATTTT

j_call: TRBJ2-5
v_call: TRBV15
d_call: NA
clone_size: NA
cdr3_aa: CATSRAAGFETQYF
cdr3_nt: TGTGCCACCAGCAGAGCGGCGGGGTTTGAGACCCAGTACTTC

j_call: TRBJ1-1
v_call: TRBV5-1
d_call: NA
clone_size: NA
cdr3_aa: CASSLAAGEWTEAFF
cdr3_nt: TGCGCCAGCAGCTTGGCCGCAGGGGAGTGGACTGAAGCTTTCTTT

j_call: TRBJ1-5
v_call: TRBV6-1
d_call: NA
clone_size: once
cdr3_aa: CASRREGNQPQHF
cdr3_nt: TGTGCCAGCCGAAGGGAGGGCAATCAGCCCCAGCATTTT

j_call: TRBJ1-2
v_call: TRBV7-2
d_call: NA
clone_size: once
cdr3_aa: CASSLGLASAHGYTF
cdr3_nt: TGTGCCAGCAGCTTAGGTTTGGCCTCGGCACATGGCTACACCTTC

j_call: TRBJ1-2
v_call: TRBV25-1
d_call: NA
clone_size: NA
cdr3_aa: CASSAAGSGYGYTF
cdr3_nt: TGTGCCAGCAGTGCGGCAGGGTCAGGCTATGGCTACACCTTC

j_call: TRBJ2-3
v_call: TRBV5-6
d_call: NA
clone_size: NA
cdr3_aa: CASSLGLGVRDTQYF
cdr3_nt: TGTGCCAGCAGCTTGGGTTTGGGGGTGAGGGATACGCAGTATTTT

j_call: TRBJ1-2
v_call: TRBV29-1
d_call: NA
clone_size: NA
cdr3_aa: CSVVSYYGYTF
cdr3_nt: TGCAGCGTTGTTAGCTACTATGGCTACACCTTC

j_call: TRBJ2-3
v_call: TRBV29-1
d_call: TRBD2
clone_size: NA
cdr3_aa: CSVDGGGGTDTQYF
cdr3_nt: TGCAGCGTTGATGGCGGGGGGGGAACAGATACGCAGTATTTT

j_call: TRBJ1-1
v_call: TRBV6-5
d_call: NA
clone_size: NA
cdr3_aa: CASRSHQGNTEAFF
cdr3_nt: TGTGCCAGCAGATCCCATCAGGGGAACACTGAAGCTTTCTTT

j_call: TRBJ2-5
v_call: TRBV9
d_call: NA
clone_size: few
cdr3_aa: CASSVGPYQETQYF
cdr3_nt: TGTGCCAGCAGCGTAGGTCCGTACCAAGAGACCCAGTACTTC

j_call: TRBJ2-7
v_call: TRBV2
d_call: NA
clone_size: once
cdr3_aa: CASSERDYEQYF
cdr3_nt: TGTGCCAGCAGTGAAAGGGACTACGAGCAGTACTTC

j_call: TRBJ1-3
v_call: TRBV6-6
d_call: NA
clone_size: once
cdr3_aa: CASSDSTGNTIYF
cdr3_nt: TGTGCCAGCAGTGACAGTACTGGAAACACCATATATTTT

j_call: TRBJ1-3
v_call: TRBV6-6
d_call: NA
clone_size: NA
cdr3_aa: CATRSGNTIYF
cdr3_nt: TGTGCCACCCGGTCTGGAAACACCATATATTTT

j_call: TRBJ1-1
v_call: TRBV5-4
d_call: NA
clone_size: NA
cdr3_aa: CASSGGTNSNTEAFF
cdr3_nt: TGTGCCAGCAGCGGCGGGACAAACTCGAACACTGAAGCTTTCTTT

j_call: TRBJ2-1
v_call: TRBV30
d_call: NA
clone_size: NA
cdr3_aa: CAWSVTSYNEQFF
cdr3_nt: TGTGCCTGGAGTGTAACGTCCTACAATGAGCAGTTCTTC

j_call: TRBJ2-2
v_call: TRBV19
d_call: TRBD2
clone_size: NA
cdr3_aa: CASSTPGGHTGELFF
cdr3_nt: TGTGCCAGTAGTACCCCGGGAGGGCACACCGGGGAGCTGTTTTTT

j_call: TRBJ2-1
v_call: TRBV5-1
d_call: TRBD2
clone_size: NA
cdr3_aa: CASSFKRGGNNEQFF
cdr3_nt: TGCGCCAGCAGCTTTAAGCGGGGGGGTAACAATGAGCAGTTCTTC

j_call: TRBJ2-1
v_call: TRBV7-2
d_call: NA
clone_size: NA
cdr3_aa: CASSASSYNEQFF
cdr3_nt: TGTGCCAGCAGCGCTAGCTCCTACAATGAGCAGTTCTTC

j_call: TRBJ1-2
v_call: TRBV2
d_call: NA
clone_size: NA
cdr3_aa: CASKLSYRGYTF
cdr3_nt: TGTGCCAGCAAACTATCATATCGTGGCTACACCTTC

j_call: TRBJ1-2
v_call: TRBV10-1
d_call: NA
clone_size: few
cdr3_aa: CASSASGPAGYTF
cdr3_nt: TGCGCCAGCAGTGCTTCAGGGCCCGCCGGCTACACCTTC

j_call: TRBJ1-1
v_call: TRBV5-6
d_call: NA
clone_size: NA
cdr3_aa: CASSLGGVRRGGTEAFF
cdr3_nt: TGTGCCAGCAGCTTGGGAGGGGTCCGGAGGGGTGGGACTGAAGCTTTCTTT